This T cell receptor beta chain is drawn from a study of blood T cells in healthy people across ages. Study observations and caveats: Higher diversity and more naive CD4+ cells were features of long-lived donors, compared to aged donors. Since the PBMCs were unsorted, naive and antigen-experienced cells could not be conclusively compared.

A note on this clonotype: Antigen specificity is unknown.

Researchers report isolating at least 6.5 million PBMCs per sample. Sample-barcoded 5' priming and a J-beta primer mix drove a second PCR of 7 to 11 cycles. TCRdb reprocessed the 5' RACE reads with MiXCR, giving one entry per CDR3 protein. The data show some 670,000 distinct CDR3 sequences, about 51% seen once. The CDR3 has 14 amino acids. J was trimmed by 1 base and V by 3 bases; bases with no gene match: 4. From germline, CDR1 is SQVTM and CDR2 ANQGSEA. The chain is built from TRBV29-1 and TRBJ1-1, with 8 bases lining up with TRBD1. This sequence originates from an elderly woman in good health. The sample was blood. CDR3 DNA: TGCAGCGTTGAGGAGGGACAGGCGAACACTGAAGCTTTCTTT. Its translation is CSVEEGQANTEAFF.